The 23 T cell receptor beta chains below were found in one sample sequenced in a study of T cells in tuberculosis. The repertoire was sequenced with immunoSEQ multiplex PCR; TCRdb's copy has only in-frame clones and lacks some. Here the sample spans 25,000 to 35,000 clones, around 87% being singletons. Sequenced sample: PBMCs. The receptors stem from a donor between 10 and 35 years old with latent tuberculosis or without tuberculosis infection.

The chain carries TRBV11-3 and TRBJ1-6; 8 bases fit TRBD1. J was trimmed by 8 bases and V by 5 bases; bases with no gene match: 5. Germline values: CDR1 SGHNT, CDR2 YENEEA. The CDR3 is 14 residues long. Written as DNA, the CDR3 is TGTGCCAGCAGCGCACAGGGGGACCATTCACCCCTCCACTTT. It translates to CASSAQGDHSPLHF.

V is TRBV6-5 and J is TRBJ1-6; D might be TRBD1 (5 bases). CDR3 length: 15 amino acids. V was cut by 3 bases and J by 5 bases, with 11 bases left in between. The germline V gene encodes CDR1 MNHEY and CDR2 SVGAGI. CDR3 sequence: CASSYLGPDNSPLHF. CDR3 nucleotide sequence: TGTGCCAGCAGTTATCTGGGGCCTGATAATTCACCCCTCCACTTT.

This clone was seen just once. Written as DNA, the CDR3 is TGTGCCAGCAGCCTCCCTAGCGCTCGGCCAGATACGCAGTATTTT. It yields the protein CASSLPSARPDTQYF. The rearrangement links TRBV7-6 to TRBJ2-3; D might be TRBD2 (6 bases). The CDR3 is 15 residues long. V was clipped by 5 bases and J by 4 bases, with 16 bases between them. Germline V gene sequence: CDR1 SGHVS, CDR2 FNYEAQ.

This CDR3 is CASSLLAGPQETQYF. CDR3 DNA: TGTGCCAGCTCACTGCTAGCGGGACCCCAAGAGACCCAGTACTTC. This chain connects TRBV18 to TRBJ2-5, with 9 bases fitting TRBD2. Germline V gene lookup returns CDR1 KGHSH and CDR2 LQKENI. Unmatched junction bases numbered 4, after V lost 4 bases and J lost 1 base. The CDR3 contains 15 residues.

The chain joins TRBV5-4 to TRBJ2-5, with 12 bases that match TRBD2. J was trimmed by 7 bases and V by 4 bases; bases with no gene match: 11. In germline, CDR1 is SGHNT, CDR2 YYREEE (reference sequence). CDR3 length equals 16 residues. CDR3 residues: CASSPETSGGSGTQYF. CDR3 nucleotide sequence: TGTGCCAGCAGCCCTGAGACTAGCGGGGGATCGGGGACCCAGTACTTC.

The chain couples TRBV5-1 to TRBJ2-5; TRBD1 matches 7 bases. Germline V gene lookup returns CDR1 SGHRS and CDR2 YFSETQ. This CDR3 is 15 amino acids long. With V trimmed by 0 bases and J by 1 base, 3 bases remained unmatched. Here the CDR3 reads CASSLVAGGQETQYF. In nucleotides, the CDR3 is TGCGCCAGCAGCTTGGTGGCAGGGGGCCAAGAGACCCAGTACTTC. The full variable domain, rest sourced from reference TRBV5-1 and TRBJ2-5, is KAGVTQTPRYLIKTRGQQVTLSCSPISGHRSVSWYQQTPGQGLQFLFEYFSETQRNKGNFPGRFSGRQFSNSRSEMNVSTLELGDSALYLCASSLVAGGQETQYFGPGTRLLVL.

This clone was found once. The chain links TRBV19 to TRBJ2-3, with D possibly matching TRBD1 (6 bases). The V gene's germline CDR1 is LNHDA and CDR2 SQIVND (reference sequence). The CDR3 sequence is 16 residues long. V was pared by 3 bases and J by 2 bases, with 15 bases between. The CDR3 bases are TGTGCCAGTAGTATCCGGAAGACAGGTTACACAGATACGCAGTATTTT. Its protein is CASSIRKTGYTDTQYF.

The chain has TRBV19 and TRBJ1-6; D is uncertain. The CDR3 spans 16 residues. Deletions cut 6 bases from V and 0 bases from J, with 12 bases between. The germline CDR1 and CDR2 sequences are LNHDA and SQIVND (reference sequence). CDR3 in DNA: TGTGCCAGTAGGGGGAGACACGGCTCCTATAATTCACCCCTCCACTTT. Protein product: CASRGRHGSYNSPLHF.

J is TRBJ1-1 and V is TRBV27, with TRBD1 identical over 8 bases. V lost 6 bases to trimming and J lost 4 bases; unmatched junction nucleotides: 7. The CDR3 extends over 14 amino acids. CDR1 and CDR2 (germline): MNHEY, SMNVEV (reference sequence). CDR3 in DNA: TGTGCCAGCAGGGAGGACAGGGATTCCACTGAAGCTTTCTTT. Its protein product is CASREDRDSTEAFF.

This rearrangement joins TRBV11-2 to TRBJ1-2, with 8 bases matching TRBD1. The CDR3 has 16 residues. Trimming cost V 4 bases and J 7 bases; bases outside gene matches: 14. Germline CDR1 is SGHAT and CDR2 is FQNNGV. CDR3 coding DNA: TGTGCCAGCAGCTCAACCCCGGACAGGGAAAGAGGTGGCTACACCTTC. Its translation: CASSSTPDRERGGYTF.

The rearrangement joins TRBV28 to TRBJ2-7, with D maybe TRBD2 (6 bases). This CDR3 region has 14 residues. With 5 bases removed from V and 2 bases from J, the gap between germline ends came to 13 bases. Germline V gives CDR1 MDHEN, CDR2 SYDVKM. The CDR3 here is CASSPGGFPYEQYF. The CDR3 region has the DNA TGTGCCAGCAGTCCCGGGGGATTCCCCTACGAGCAGTACTTC.

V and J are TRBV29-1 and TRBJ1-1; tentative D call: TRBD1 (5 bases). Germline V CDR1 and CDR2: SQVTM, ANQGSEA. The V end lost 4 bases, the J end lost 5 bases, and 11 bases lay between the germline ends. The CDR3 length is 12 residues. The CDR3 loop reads CSVAVGGTEAFF. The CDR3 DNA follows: TGCAGCGTTGCGGTCGGGGGAACTGAAGCTTTCTTT.

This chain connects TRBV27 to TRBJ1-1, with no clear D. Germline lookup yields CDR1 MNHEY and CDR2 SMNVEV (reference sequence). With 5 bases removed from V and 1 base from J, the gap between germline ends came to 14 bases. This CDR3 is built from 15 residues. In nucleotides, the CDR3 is TGTGCCAGCAGTCTTCGACCGGGAGGGAACACTGAAGCTTTCTTT. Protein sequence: CASSLRPGGNTEAFF.

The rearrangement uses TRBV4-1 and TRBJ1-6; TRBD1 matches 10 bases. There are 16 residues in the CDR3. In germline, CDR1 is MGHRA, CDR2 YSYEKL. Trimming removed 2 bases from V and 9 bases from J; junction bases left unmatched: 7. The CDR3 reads CASSQYMGTGVSPLHF. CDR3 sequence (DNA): TGCGCCAGCAGCCAATATATGGGGACAGGGGTTTCACCCCTCCACTTT.

The CDR3 region is CASSVALGLAGVNEQFF. As DNA, the CDR3 is TGTGCCAGCAGCGTAGCTTTGGGACTAGCGGGGGTTAATGAGCAGTTCTTC. This rearrangement joins TRBV9 to TRBJ2-1, with 14 bases that match TRBD2. This CDR3 has 17 amino acids. Germline CDR1 reads SGDLS; CDR2 reads YYNGEE. Trimming at V came to 0 bases and at J to 7 bases, leaving 6 bases not matched to a gene.

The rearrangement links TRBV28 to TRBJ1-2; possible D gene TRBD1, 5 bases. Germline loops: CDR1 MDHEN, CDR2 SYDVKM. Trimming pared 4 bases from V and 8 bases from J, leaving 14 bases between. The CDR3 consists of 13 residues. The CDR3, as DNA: TGTGCCAGCAGTTCGCGGGGGTGGGAGGGCTACACCTTC. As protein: CASSSRGWEGYTF.

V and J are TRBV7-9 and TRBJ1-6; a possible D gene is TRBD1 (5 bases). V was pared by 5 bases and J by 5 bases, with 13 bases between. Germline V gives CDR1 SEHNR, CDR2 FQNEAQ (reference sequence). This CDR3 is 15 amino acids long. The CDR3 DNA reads TGTGCCAGCAGCCGATTGGGGCACCATAATTCACCCCTCCACTTT. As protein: CASSRLGHHNSPLHF.

CDR3 in DNA: TGTGCCAGTAGCCGAGGAGGCCCGCTCGCATGGGGCAATGAGCAGTTCTTC. This gives the protein CASSRGGPLAWGNEQFF. This chain connects TRBV19 to TRBJ2-1, with D perhaps matching TRBD2 (5 bases). This CDR3 has 17 residues. The V gene's germline CDR1 is LNHDA and CDR2 SQIVND (reference sequence). Deletions cut 6 bases from V and 6 bases from J, with 24 bases between.

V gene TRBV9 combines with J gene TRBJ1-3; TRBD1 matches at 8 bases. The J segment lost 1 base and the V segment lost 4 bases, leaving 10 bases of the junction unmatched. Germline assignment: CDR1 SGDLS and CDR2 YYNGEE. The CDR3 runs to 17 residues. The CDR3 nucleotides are TGTGCCAGCAGCCTTGGACAGGGCGCACTATCTGGAAACACCATATATTTT. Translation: CASSLGQGALSGNTIYF.

CDR3 residues: CASSLAARTDTQYF. DNA for the CDR3: TGTGCCAGCAGCTTGGCCGCGCGCACAGATACGCAGTATTTT. The chain uses TRBV5-8 and TRBJ2-3, with D unresolved. The CDR3 loop spans 14 amino acids. V was trimmed by 0 bases and J by 1 base, leaving 6 bases between them. CDR1 SGHTS and CDR2 YDEGEE come from the germline V gene.

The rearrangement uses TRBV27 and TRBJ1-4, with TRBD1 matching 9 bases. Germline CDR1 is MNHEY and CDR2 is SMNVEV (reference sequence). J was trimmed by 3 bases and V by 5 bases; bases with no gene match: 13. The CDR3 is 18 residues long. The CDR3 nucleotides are TGTGCCAGCAGTCCGCGCACTAGACAGGGGGTGCCTAATGAAAAACTGTTTTTT. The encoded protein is CASSPRTRQGVPNEKLFF.

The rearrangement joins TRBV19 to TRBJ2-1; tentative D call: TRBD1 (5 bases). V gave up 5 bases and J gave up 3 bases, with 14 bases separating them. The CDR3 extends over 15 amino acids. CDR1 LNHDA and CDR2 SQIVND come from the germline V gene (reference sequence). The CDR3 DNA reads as TGTGCCAGTAGTCCCGGACACGATGGCTACAATGAGCAGTTCTTC. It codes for CASSPGHDGYNEQFF.

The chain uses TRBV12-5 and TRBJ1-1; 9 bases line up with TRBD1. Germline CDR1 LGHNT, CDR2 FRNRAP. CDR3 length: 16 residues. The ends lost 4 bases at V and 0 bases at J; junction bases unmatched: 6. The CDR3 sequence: CASGSDRGKLNTEAFF. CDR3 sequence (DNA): TGTGCTAGTGGTTCGGACAGGGGTAAGCTGAACACTGAAGCTTTCTTT.